This record looks at one T cell receptor (beta chain) sequence and its context. No antigen is known for it. The PCR was carried out with 60 Vbeta primers and 13 Jbeta primers. Measured with immunoSEQ multiplex PCR; TCRdb has only the in-frame clones, and not every one. The sample includes some 91,000 clones, 60% to 65% of them seen just once. The sample comes from a study of cytomegalovirus exposure and HLA in healthy donors. Whole-study context: About 82 million unique TCRs from HLA-typed donors were held in an early release of data. Whole-study findings and limits: Common viral pathogens seemed, in a later analysis, to connect with several of the most significant clusters.

Losses at the gene ends were 4 bases for V and 8 bases for J; bases not matched to a gene: 10. CDR1 and CDR2 (germline): MNHEY, SVGAGI. The CDR3 runs 16 residues. Though probably carrying unrecorded immune exposures, donors were nominally healthy at sampling. Sequencing was performed on PBMCs. The chain has TRBV6-5 and TRBJ2-4; TRBD2 agrees at 11 bases. The TCR comes from a human donor in good health. The CDR3 is CASSSVAGGPGDIQYF. The CDR3 coding sequence is TGTGCCAGCAGTTCGGTAGCGGGGGGGCCAGGAGACATTCAGTACTTC.